This passage covers 21 T cell receptor beta chains from one sample sequenced in a study of T cells in Graves' hyperthyroidism and ophthalmopathy (dated by TCRdb to about 2019). Library preparation was by multiplex PCR. Data came from an Illumina HiSeq 2000. TCR beta CDR3 regions were amplified from RNA transcripts. The first round of RT-PCR for the TCR CDR3 was performed with the HTBI primer set and the Qiagen OneStep RT-PCR kit. TCRdb took the public reads, trimmed them with fastp at Q25, ran MiXCR for clone calling and kept in-frame beta chains. Each entry merges the rows of one CDR3 protein and shows their most common DNA and genes. The sample data list around 500,000 distinct CDR3 sequences, and approximately 22% of these were observed just once. The ten largest clonotypes hold 45% to 50% of the sample. Material: blood. The receptor source for this set is a woman aged 65 to 85 with Graves' ophthalmopathy.

This clonotype has only a few counts. This sequence joins TRBV10-3 and TRBJ1-1; a weak D match, TRBD1 (6 bases). The CDR3 is made up of 18 amino acids. The V end lost 10 bases, the J end lost 6 bases, and 33 bases lay between the germline ends. Germline assignment: CDR1 ENHRY and CDR2 SYGVKD. The CDR3 here is CATRGPSNPGGLVAEAFF. The CDR3 DNA follows: TGTGCCACCAGGGGACCATCCAATCCGGGGGGGCTGGTTGCTGAAGCTTTCTTT.

This clonotype has more than one count but fewer than ten. J is TRBJ1-1 and V is TRBV5-6; tentatively, D is TRBD1 (5 bases). The CDR3 contains 12 residues. Trimming removed 5 bases at V and 8 bases at J, with 13 bases between. Germline CDR1 is SGHDT and CDR2 is YYEEEE. The CDR3 spells CASRRERGEAFF. In DNA form, the CDR3 reads TGTGCCAGCAGACGGGAGCGGGGGGAAGCTTTCTTT.

This clonotype came up a few times. The chain couples TRBV7-3 to TRBJ2-3; 7 positions match TRBD2. With V trimmed by 1 base and J by 4 bases, 5 bases remained unmatched. This CDR3 contains 15 residues. Germline V gene data show CDR1 as SGHTA and CDR2 as FQGTGA. In nucleotides, the CDR3 is TGTGCCAGCAGCTTAAGTGGACTAGAGGCAGATACGCAGTATTTT. Encoded protein: CASSLSGLEADTQYF.

This clonotype was detected a few times. The chain uses TRBV6-2 or TRBV6-3 and TRBJ2-1, with 12 bases that match TRBD2. V lost 7 bases to trimming and J lost 0 bases; unmatched junction nucleotides: 10. The V gene's germline CDR1 is MNHEY and CDR2 SVGEGT. This CDR3 is 18 amino acids long. CDR3 DNA: TGTGCCAGCACCGACTGGACTAGCGGGACCAGCTCCTACAATGAGCAGTTCTTC. It translates to CASTDWTSGTSSYNEQFF.

CDR3 sequence (DNA): TGTGCCAGCAGTCCCGGAGGCGGAACTAATGAAAAACTGTTTTTT. Its protein is CASSPGGGTNEKLFF. The V gene is TRBV28, the J gene TRBJ1-4; no definite D call. The length of the CDR3 is 15 residues. Germline CDR1 and CDR2: MDHEN and SYDVKM. V lost 5 bases and J 1 base, leaving 11 bases between the germline ends. The full variable domain, with the rest looked up from reference TRBV28 and TRBJ1-4, is DVKVTQSSRYLVKRTGEKVFLECVQDMDHENMFWYRQDPGLGLRLIYFSYDVKMKEKGDIPEGYSVSREKKERFSLILESASTNQTSMYLCASSPGGGTNEKLFFGSGTQLSVL.

On this clonotype itself: The conserved closing phenylalanine or tryptophan is absent in this CDR3, likely reflecting a read error. The V gene is TRBV11-2, the J gene TRBJ1-1, with D tentatively TRBD1 (5 bases). The V gene lost 0 bases and the J gene lost 0 bases, with 5 bases spanning the gap. This CDR3 comprises 14 residues. Germline CDR1 reads SGHAT; CDR2 reads FQNNGV. Here the CDR3 DNA reads TGTGCCAGCAGCTTAGACAGGGTGAACACTGAAGCTTTCCTT. This sequence encodes CASSLDRVNTEAFL.

This clonotype showed up just a few times. V usage is TRBV5-6 and J usage is TRBJ1-1; 7 nucleotides line up with TRBD1. J lost 2 bases, V lost 2 bases, and 12 bases had no gene match. Germline V gene data show CDR1 as SGHDT and CDR2 as YYEEEE. The CDR3 contains 17 residues. CDR3 DNA sequence: TGTGCCAGCAGCTTCGTGGAACAGGGGTATGCAAACACTGAAGCTTTCTTT. This translates into CASSFVEQGYANTEAFF.

This sequence joins TRBV30 and TRBJ1-2; no definite D call. Trimming cost V 0 bases and J 0 bases, with 14 bases left between them. Germline-derived CDR1 and CDR2 are GTSNPN and SVGIG (reference sequence). CDR3 length: 16 residues. CDR3 sequence (DNA): TGTGCCTGGAGTGTTATGGGGAGCCCTACTAACTATGGCTACACCTTC. Amino acid sequence: CAWSVMGSPTNYGYTF.

This clonotype was seen at least ten times. V gene TRBV6-1 combines with J gene TRBJ1-1, with D perhaps TRBD1 (6 bases). The germline gives CDR1 MNHNS, CDR2 SASEGT. The germline V and J ends were trimmed by 3 bases and 3 bases, with 8 bases remaining between them. The length of the CDR3 is 13 residues. Here the CDR3 reads CASSESGDTEAFF. In DNA, the CDR3 is TGTGCCAGCAGTGAGTCAGGGGACACTGAAGCTTTCTTT.

This clonotype was seen at least ten times. This rearrangement joins TRBV7-8 to TRBJ2-7; 11 positions match TRBD2. V lost 5 bases to trimming and J lost 4 bases; unmatched junction nucleotides: 13. The CDR3 loop spans 17 amino acids. Germline loops: CDR1 SGHVS, CDR2 FQNEAQ. Here the CDR3 reads CASSLTSGGRRAYEQYF. The CDR3 DNA is TGTGCCAGCAGCCTTACTAGCGGGGGTAGAAGAGCATACGAGCAGTACTTC.

The chain uses TRBV27 and TRBJ1-4; TRBD1 is a possible D gene (6 bases). The V and J ends lost 3 bases and 1 base respectively, with 6 bases between them. The CDR3 sequence is 14 residues long. Per germline, CDR1 MNHEY and CDR2 SMNVEV (reference sequence). The CDR3 loop reads CASSFRGTNEKLFF. Written as DNA, the CDR3 is TGTGCCAGCAGTTTCAGGGGAACTAATGAAAAACTGTTTTTT. Full variable domain (rest looked up from reference TRBV27 and TRBJ1-4): EAQVTQNPRYLITVTGKKLTVTCSQNMNHEYMSWYRQDPGLGLRQIYYSMNVEVTDKGDVPEGYKVSRKEKRNFPLILESPSPNQTSLYFCASSFRGTNEKLFFGSGTQLSVL.

This clonotype has ten or more counts. The chain links TRBV12-3 or TRBV12-4 to TRBJ2-1; D not resolved. V lost 5 bases, J lost 4 bases, and 12 bases lay in between. The CDR3 loop spans 14 amino acids. For the CDR3, the DNA is TGTGCCAGCAGTCTAAATGACGCATACAATGAGCAGTTCTTC. This gives the protein CASSLNDAYNEQFF.

The rearrangement links TRBV11-2 to TRBJ2-2; TRBD1 is a possible D gene (7 bases). V lost 4 bases, J lost 4 bases, and 16 bases lay in between. Germline V CDR1 and CDR2: SGHAT, FQNNGV. The CDR3 length is 16 residues. The CDR3 region has the DNA TGTGCCAGCAGCTGGGGACAGAGGAGGGGCACCGGGGAGCTGTTTTTT. Translated, it gives CASSWGQRRGTGELFF.

The CDR3, as DNA: TGTGCCAGCAGCGCCAACGGAGGGCCGGAAAATGAGCAGTTCTTC. Residues: CASSANGGPENEQFF. The rearrangement uses TRBV7-8 and TRBJ2-1; maybe TRBD2 (6 bases). The V gene lost 5 bases and the J gene lost 7 bases, with 18 bases spanning the gap. The length of the CDR3 is 15 residues. CDR1 SGHVS and CDR2 FQNEAQ come from the germline V gene.

The V gene is TRBV11-2, the J gene TRBJ2-3, with D possibly being TRBD2 (5 bases). Germline values: CDR1 SGHAT, CDR2 FQNNGV. This CDR3 region has 19 residues. V lost 0 bases and J lost 2, with 21 bases in between. The CDR3: CASSLERLARGPHTDTQYF. The CDR3 DNA follows: TGTGCCAGCAGCTTAGAGAGGTTAGCGAGAGGCCCACACACAGATACGCAGTATTTT.

About this clonotype itself: It may be a read error: a sequence one base away is much more abundant. The rearrangement joins TRBV6-1 to TRBJ1-1; no firm D call. The germline V gene has CDR1 MNHNS and CDR2 SASEGT. This CDR3 region has 14 residues. V was cut by 3 bases and J by 7 bases, with 15 bases left in between. DNA for the CDR3: TGTGCCAGCAGTGAGTCGACCAATCGCCATGAAGCTTTCTTT. Protein product: CASSESTNRHEAFF.

This clonotype was found a few times. The V and J genes are TRBV12-3 or TRBV12-4 and TRBJ1-3, with no clear D. Trimming took 6 bases from V and 2 from J, leaving 8 bases between them. CDR3 length equals 13 residues. This CDR3 reads CASRPRPGNTIYF. The CDR3, as DNA: TGTGCCAGCAGACCAAGGCCTGGAAACACCATATATTTT.

This clonotype was detected only a few times. The chain employs TRBV5-1 and TRBJ1-2; D not certain. This CDR3 has 15 amino acids. V shed 0 bases and J shed 4 bases, with 13 bases lying between them. CDR1 and CDR2 from the germline V gene are SGHRS and YFSETQ. CDR3 in amino acids: CASSLGETAVYGYTF. The CDR3 DNA reads TGCGCCAGCAGCTTGGGAGAGACGGCAGTCTATGGCTACACCTTC.

This chain links TRBV19 with TRBJ1-2; 8 positions agree with TRBD1. After removal of 7 bases from V and 5 bases from J, the junction contained 9 bases not matched to a gene. The germline gives CDR1 LNHDA, CDR2 SQIVND (reference sequence). CDR3 length equals 14 residues. CDR3 nucleotides: TGTGCCAGTATTCCTACTCGGACAGGGTATGGCTACACCTTC. Translated: CASIPTRTGYGYTF.

The chain combines TRBV27 with TRBJ2-4; 7 bases agree with TRBD1. CDR3 length: 17 residues. Germline trimming cut 2 bases from V and 0 bases from J; bases unmatched to any gene: 7. Per germline, CDR1 MNHEY and CDR2 SMNVEV (reference sequence). CDR3 in DNA: TGTGCCAGCAGTTTACGGGACAGTTACCAAGCCAAAAACATTCAGTACTTC. As protein: CASSLRDSYQAKNIQYF.

This clonotype was detected a few times. The chain has TRBV25-1 and TRBJ2-5; the D gene could be TRBD1 or TRBD2 (5 bases each). Deletions cut 1 base from V and 5 bases from J, with 14 bases between. The CDR3 runs to 15 residues. The V gene's germline CDR1 is MGHDK and CDR2 SYGVNS. In nucleotides, the CDR3 is TGTGCCAGCAGTGAATTTGGGACCCCCGGTGAGACCCAGTACTTC. Amino acids: CASSEFGTPGETQYF.